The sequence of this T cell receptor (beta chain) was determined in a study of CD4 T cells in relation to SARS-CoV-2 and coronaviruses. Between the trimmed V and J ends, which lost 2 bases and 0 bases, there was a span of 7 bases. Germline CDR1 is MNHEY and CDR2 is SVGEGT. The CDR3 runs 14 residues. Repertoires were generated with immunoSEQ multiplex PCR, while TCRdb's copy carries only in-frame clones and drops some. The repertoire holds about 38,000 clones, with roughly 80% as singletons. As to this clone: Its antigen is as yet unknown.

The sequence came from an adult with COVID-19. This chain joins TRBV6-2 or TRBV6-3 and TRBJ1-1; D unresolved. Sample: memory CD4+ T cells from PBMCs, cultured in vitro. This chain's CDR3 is CASSYLGMNTEAFF. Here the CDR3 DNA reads TGTGCCAGCAGTTACCTGGGAATGAACACTGAAGCTTTCTTT.